The 27 T cell receptor beta chains below all came from one sample that was sequenced in a study of T cells in Graves' hyperthyroidism and ophthalmopathy. The investigators amplified TCR beta CDR3 regions from RNA transcripts. When the TCR CDR3 underwent first-round RT-PCR, the HTBI primer set was used. Each CDR3 protein is one row after TCRdb ran MiXCR on the multiplex PCR reads. The sample holds approximately 570,000 distinct CDR3 sequences, just under 20% seen once. The material sequenced was blood. These TCRs come from a man in his forties with Graves' ophthalmopathy.

This clonotype has a handful of counts. The V call is TRBV6-2 or TRBV6-3, the J call TRBJ1-6; weak D call: TRBD1 (6 bases). From germline, CDR1 is MNHEY and CDR2 SVGEGT. CDR3 length: 16 amino acids. V lost 7 bases and J lost 5, with 18 bases in between. The CDR3 DNA is TGTGCCAGCACCGAGCGGGGGGCGCTGGATAATTCACCCCTCCACTTT. Translation gives CASTERGALDNSPLHF.

The CDR3 is CASSLDRQDRSYNEQFF. CDR3 in DNA: TGCGCCAGCAGCTTGGACAGACAGGACAGATCCTACAATGAGCAGTTCTTC. J is TRBJ2-1 and V is TRBV5-1, with D perhaps TRBD1 (6 bases). Trimming pared 0 bases from V and 1 base from J, leaving 14 bases between. CDR1 and CDR2 (germline): SGHRS, YFSETQ. There are 17 residues in the CDR3.

This clonotype showed up many times. V and J are TRBV11-2 and TRBJ2-1, with TRBD2 matching over 11 bases. The V segment lost 5 bases and the J segment 6 bases; nucleotides outside the gene matches: 3. Germline V CDR1 and CDR2: SGHAT, FQNNGV. The CDR3 spans 14 residues. The CDR3 nucleotides are TGTGCCAGCAGCGAGGGACTAGCGGCCAATGAGCAGTTCTTC. This translates into CASSEGLAANEQFF.

This clonotype was seen many times. The genes are TRBV3-1 and TRBJ2-7; the D gene is possibly TRBD1 (6 bases). Trimming removed 4 bases from V and 4 bases from J, with 17 bases in between. Per the germline V gene, CDR1 is LGHDT and CDR2 is YNNKEL (reference sequence). The CDR3 has 15 amino acids. This CDR3 is CASSLGGEAGYEQYF. The CDR3 nucleotides are TGTGCCAGCAGCCTAGGGGGAGAGGCGGGTTACGAGCAGTACTTC.

The chain has TRBV7-9 and TRBJ2-1; TRBD1 agrees at 7 bases. CDR1 is SEHNR and CDR2 is FQNEAQ in the germline V gene (reference sequence). The V gene end was trimmed by 6 bases and the J gene end by 2 bases; junction bases not matched to a gene: 10. The CDR3 spans 16 residues. In nucleotides, the CDR3 is TGTGCCAGCAGTTCTCAGGGGGTAAGCGCCTACAATGAGCAGTTCTTC. It translates to CASSSQGVSAYNEQFF.

The V gene is TRBV7-8, the J gene TRBJ1-3; D is ambiguous. The V gene lost 4 bases and the J gene lost 5 bases, with 9 bases spanning the gap. Germline loops: CDR1 SGHVS, CDR2 FQNEAQ. The CDR3 runs 13 residues. For the CDR3, the DNA is TGTGCCAGCAGCTCGGACCAAAGAAACACCATATATTTT. Translating gives CASSSDQRNTIYF.

The chain couples TRBV7-9 to TRBJ1-6; D ambiguous. CDR1 is SEHNR and CDR2 is FQNEAQ in the germline V gene (reference sequence). There are 12 residues in the CDR3. With 3 bases removed from V and 9 bases from J, the gap between germline ends came to 6 bases. CDR3 sequence (DNA): TGTGCCAGCAGCTTCGACGTTTCACCCCTCCACTTT. The encoded protein is CASSFDVSPLHF.

This clonotype was seen at least ten times. The chain combines TRBV30 with TRBJ2-3; D may match TRBD1 or TRBD2 (5 bases each). Trimming cost V 4 bases and J 3 bases, with 11 bases left between them. The CDR3 loop spans 13 amino acids. Germline assignment: CDR1 GTSNPN and CDR2 SVGIG (reference sequence). DNA for the CDR3: TGTGCCTGGAATAGGGACCATACAGATACGCAGTATTTT. Its translation is CAWNRDHTDTQYF.

This clonotype came up many times. The V and J genes are TRBV24-1 and TRBJ1-2; 9 nucleotides agree with TRBD1. There are 17 residues in the CDR3. Germline values: CDR1 KGHDR, CDR2 SFDVKD. The J segment lost 2 bases and the V segment lost 3 bases, leaving 9 bases of the junction unmatched. This CDR3 reads CATSDPGAGQGNYGYTF. The DNA for the CDR3 is TGTGCCACCAGTGATCCAGGAGCGGGACAGGGCAACTATGGCTACACCTTC.

There are many counts of this clonotype. V usage is TRBV28 and J usage is TRBJ2-7, with D unresolved. This CDR3 region has 13 residues. Germline CDR1 is MDHEN and CDR2 is SYDVKM. Trimming stripped 5 bases from V and 7 bases from J, with 15 bases between. The CDR3 bases are TGTGCCAGCAGTGCCCAGCTCGTTGGGGAGCAGTACTTC. This sequence encodes CASSAQLVGEQYF.

This rearrangement joins TRBV30 to TRBJ2-1, with TRBD1 as a possible D gene (6 bases). V was pared by 0 bases and J by 7 bases, with 13 bases between. Germline-derived CDR1 and CDR2 are GTSNPN and SVGIG (reference sequence). The CDR3 is 14 amino acids. The CDR3 DNA reads TGTGCCTGGAGTGTAAGTAGCAGGGGAAATGAGCAGTTCTTC. This gives the protein CAWSVSSRGNEQFF.

This clonotype was observed a few times. This chain links TRBV20-1 with TRBJ2-7; weak D call: TRBD2 (5 bases). Germline V gene lookup returns CDR1 DFQATT and CDR2 SNEGSKA (reference sequence). The CDR3 length is 14 residues. V was cut by 2 bases and J by 0 bases, with 11 bases left in between. As DNA, the CDR3 is TGCAGTGCTAGACAGCGGACCGCCTCCTACGAGCAGTACTTC. It specifies CSARQRTASYEQYF.

The chain recombines TRBV29-1 with TRBJ1-1; D not certain. Trimming stripped 6 bases from V and 5 bases from J, with 13 bases between. Germline values: CDR1 SQVTM, CDR2 ANQGSEA. The CDR3 extends over 12 amino acids. The CDR3 coding sequence is TGCAGCGTGACCCGGTCCAAGACTGAAGCTTTCTTT. This gives the protein CSVTRSKTEAFF.

The chain links TRBV27 to TRBJ2-1; the D gene is possibly TRBD2 (5 bases). Germline CDR1 is MNHEY and CDR2 is SMNVEV (reference sequence). This CDR3 has 16 amino acids. V lost 6 bases and J 0 bases, leaving 15 bases between the germline ends. The CDR3: CASSLSIANSYNEQFF. The CDR3 DNA sequence: TGTGCCAGCAGCTTGTCTATAGCGAACTCCTACAATGAGCAGTTCTTC.

This clonotype occurred many times. The chain joins TRBV28 to TRBJ1-6; TRBD1 is a possible D gene (5 bases). Germline assignment: CDR1 MDHEN and CDR2 SYDVKM. The CDR3 covers 14 residues. Trimming pared 2 bases from V and 8 bases from J, leaving 10 bases between. The CDR3 DNA is TGTGCCAGCAGTTTAGGGGGGTTAGATTCACCCCTCCACTTT. It translates to CASSLGGLDSPLHF.

This clonotype has only a few counts. This chain uses TRBV5-1 with TRBJ2-3, with TRBD2 identical over 8 bases. The CDR3 runs to 16 residues. V shed 0 bases, J shed 4 bases, and the junction held 7 bases outside the gene matches. Germline CDR1 SGHRS, CDR2 YFSETQ. The CDR3 sequence is CASSLGDREGADTQYF. The DNA for the CDR3 is TGCGCCAGCAGCTTGGGAGATCGGGAGGGGGCAGATACGCAGTATTTT.

This clonotype was counted only a few times. V is TRBV6-2 or TRBV6-3 and J is TRBJ1-2, with D hard to call. V dropped 7 bases and J dropped 1 base, with 22 bases sitting between them. Germline-derived CDR1 and CDR2 are MNHEY and SVGEGT. The CDR3 runs 17 residues. In DNA, the CDR3 is TGTGCCAGCAACTACGGAGGACCGCGTCCCCTTAACTATGGCTACACCTTC. Residues: CASNYGGPRPLNYGYTF.

At least ten counts were recorded for this clonotype. The CDR3 loop reads CASSSSRGMVQETQYF. CDR3 in DNA: TGTGCCAGCAGCTCCTCTAGGGGTATGGTGCAAGAGACCCAGTACTTC. The rearrangement links TRBV7-2 to TRBJ2-5, with D perhaps matching TRBD1 (5 bases). V lost 4 bases and J 2 bases, leaving 17 bases between the germline ends. The CDR3 covers 16 residues. Germline V gene lookup returns CDR1 SGHTA and CDR2 FQGNSA. Based on the CDR3 plus reference TRBV7-2 and TRBJ2-5, the full variable domain is GAGVSQSPSNKVTEKGKDVELRCDPISGHTALYWYRQSLGQGLEFLIYFQGNSAPDKSGLPSDRFSAERTGGSVSTLTIQRTQQEDSAVYLCASSSSRGMVQETQYFGPGTRLLVL.

V gene TRBV6-1 combines with J gene TRBJ2-5; no firm D call. Trimming took off 2 bases at V and 3 bases at J, with 7 bases between the two ends. Germline-derived CDR1 and CDR2 are MNHNS and SASEGT. The CDR3 sequence is 13 residues long. The CDR3 DNA reads as TGTGCCAGCAGTGAATACTATAAAGAGACCCAGTACTTC. This gives the protein CASSEYYKETQYF.

The table lists this clonotype with a few counts. The chain has TRBV29-1 and TRBJ1-2; D uncertain. Between the trimmed V and J ends, which lost 5 bases and 2 bases, there was a span of 9 bases. This CDR3 contains 12 residues. In germline, CDR1 is SQVTM, CDR2 ANQGSEA. The CDR3 bases are TGCAGCGTTATAAACCTCAACTATGGCTACACCTTC. Translated: CSVINLNYGYTF.

This clonotype was observed at least ten times. V usage is TRBV6-1 and J usage is TRBJ1-6; 10 bases are shared with TRBD1. Germline V CDR1 and CDR2: MNHNS, SASEGT. After removal of 6 bases from V and 6 bases from J, the junction contained 2 bases not matched to a gene. The length of the CDR3 is 14 residues. The CDR3 region is CASSRDRGNSPLHF. CDR3 in DNA: TGTGCCAGCAGCCGGGACAGGGGTAATTCACCCCTCCACTTT.

The chain employs TRBV18 and TRBJ1-2, with TRBD1 matching over 7 bases. From germline, CDR1 is KGHSH and CDR2 LQKENI. The length of the CDR3 is 15 residues. The trim removed 3 bases at V and 8 bases at J, leaving 12 bases unmatched. As DNA, the CDR3 is TGTGCCAGCTCACCTCAAAGGACAGGCGCGGAGGGCTACACCTTC. Its protein is CASSPQRTGAEGYTF.

The J gene is TRBJ2-5, the V gene TRBV28; tentatively, D is TRBD2 (5 bases). Trimming stripped 3 bases from V and 1 base from J, with 15 bases between. This CDR3 contains 16 residues. CDR1 is MDHEN, CDR2 SYDVKM, per germline. CDR3 DNA sequence: TGTGCCAGCAGTTTCCCCCCGGGGAAGCGCCAAGAGACCCAGTACTTC. As protein: CASSFPPGKRQETQYF.

The chain carries TRBV12-5 and TRBJ2-1; no firm D call. Trimming took off 3 bases at V and 7 bases at J, with 10 bases between the two ends. CDR3 length: 13 residues. CDR1 and CDR2 from the germline V gene are LGHNT and FRNRAP. DNA of the CDR3: TGTGCTAGTGGTTTCCTACTGGGGAATGAGCAGTTCTTC. It specifies CASGFLLGNEQFF.

The V call is TRBV27, the J call TRBJ2-7; 7 bases match TRBD1. Per the germline V gene, CDR1 is MNHEY and CDR2 is SMNVEV (reference sequence). V shed 4 bases and J 4 bases; nucleotides not matched to a gene: 4. The CDR3 covers 13 residues. CDR3: CASSYRDRYEQYF. The CDR3 DNA reads as TGTGCCAGCAGTTACCGGGACAGATACGAGCAGTACTTC.

V and J are TRBV19 and TRBJ2-5, with a possible D match to TRBD2 (6 bases). Trimming left V 8 bases short and J 5 bases short, with 18 bases between. Germline V lookup: CDR1 LNHDA, CDR2 SQIVND (reference sequence). The CDR3 contains 14 residues. CDR3: CASQGSPAGETQYF. The CDR3 nucleotides are TGTGCCAGTCAAGGTTCCCCGGCGGGGGAGACCCAGTACTTC.

Many counts were recorded for this clonotype. This chain links TRBV30 with TRBJ1-1; a weak D match, TRBD1 (5 bases). From germline, CDR1 is GTSNPN and CDR2 SVGIG (reference sequence). V lost 1 base and J 6 bases, leaving 9 bases between the germline ends. CDR3 length: 12 amino acids. CDR3 loop: CAWSEWGAEAFF. The CDR3 DNA is TGTGCCTGGAGTGAATGGGGGGCTGAAGCTTTCTTT.